This T cell receptor (beta chain) was recorded in a study of regulatory T cells in long-lasting Graves disease. Study information: The definition of persistent Graves' disease was over 5 years of antithyroid drugs with positive TSH receptor antibodies.

The time point was: persistent/refractory GD, antithyroid drugs over 5 years with positive TRAb. PBMC RNA served as the TCR library source. The patient group derived from an endocrinology department in Xi'an, China. This clonotype was counted only a few times. iRepertoire HTBI primers and Arm-PCR of CDR3 regions built TCR beta libraries. TCRdb reprocessed the multiplex PCR reads via MiXCR and lists one record per CDR3 protein. Of approximately 380,000 distinct CDR3 sequences detected, about a fifth appear once; the ten largest clones hold around 21%. Material: peripheral blood mononuclear cells (PBMCs), obtained when the disease was refractory, from a patient treated with antithyroid drugs. The receptor's source is a female donor with Graves disease.

The CDR3 sequence: CASSFQSGVLSTDTQYF. Written as DNA, the CDR3 is TGTGCCAGCAGTTTCCAAAGCGGGGTTCTAAGCACAGATACGCAGTATTTT. The chain has TRBV6-5 and TRBJ2-3; 7 bases match TRBD2. The CDR3 has 17 residues. The V gene end was trimmed by 4 bases and the J gene end by 0 bases; junction bases not matched to a gene: 10. Germline V gene sequence: CDR1 MNHEY, CDR2 SVGAGI.